Listed below are T cell receptor beta chains from one sample, sequenced in a study of cytomegalovirus exposure and HLA in healthy donors. Clones were read by immunoSEQ multiplex PCR, and TCRdb kept only the in-frame ones, dropping some. The sample shows roughly 150,000 clones, about 68% of them seen only once. The sequenced sample consisted of PBMCs. The receptors originated from a human donor in good health. Each CDR3 is given with its conserved first and last residue. A D gene is named only where the DNA matches it firmly. Where a row states a size, it is once, few, many or the class of an expanded clone; other rows omit it.

clone_size j_call d_call v_call cdr3_nt cdr3_aa
- TRBJ2-7 TRBD1 TRBV5-8 TGTGCCAGCAGCTTGGAGGCAGGGGGCTACGAGCAGTACTTC CASSLEAGGYEQYF
- TRBJ2-3 - TRBV7-9 TGTGCCAGCAGCTTATCGGGGGCAGATACGCAGTATTTT CASSLSGADTQYF
- TRBJ2-3 - TRBV28 TGTGCCAGCAGTTTTACCTCGACTGCCTTCACAGATACGCAGTATTTT CASSFTSTAFTDTQYF
- TRBJ2-7 - TRBV28 TGTGCCAGCTACCCGGGACAAGAATTTTACGAGCAGTACTTC CASYPGQEFYEQYF
- TRBJ1-1 - TRBV7-9 TGTGCCAGCAGCTTATACCGGGATCGGCACACTGAAGCTTTCTTT CASSLYRDRHTEAFF
- TRBJ2-1 - TRBV19 TGTGCCAGTAGTATAGGCCAGCAGGCCTACAATGAGCAGTTCTTC CASSIGQQAYNEQFF
- TRBJ2-1 TRBD1 TRBV5-4 TGTGCCAGCAGACTGGACAGGGTCAATGAGCAGTTCTTC CASRLDRVNEQFF
- TRBJ2-1 TRBD2 TRBV11-2 TGTGCCAGCAGCTTAGCGGGAGGGAGCAAGAATGAGCAGTTCTTC CASSLAGGSKNEQFF
- TRBJ2-5 - TRBV5-6 TGTGCCAGCACCGTGGGGGGTGGGGAGACCCAGTACTTC CASTVGGGETQYF
few TRBJ2-1 TRBD1 TRBV6-1 TGTGCCAGCAGTAGACAGGGGGCGCCGGGGAGTGAGCAGTTCTTC CASSRQGAPGSEQFF
- TRBJ2-5 - TRBV12-5 TGTGCTAGTGGTTTGGCTGGAGGCCAAGAGGCCCAGTACTTC CASGLAGGQEAQYF
- TRBJ1-5 - TRBV28 TGTGCCAGCAACTCACACAGTGTTAGCAATCAGCCCCAGCATTTT CASNSHSVSNQPQHF
- TRBJ2-2 TRBD1 TRBV6-1 TGTGCCAGCAGTGGTACAGGGGGCGCGGTAGCCGGGGAGCTGTTTTTT CASSGTGGAVAGELFF
- TRBJ2-2 TRBD2 TRBV7-3 TGTGCCAGCAGTAGACTAGCCGAAAACACCGGGGAGCTGTTTTTT CASSRLAENTGELFF